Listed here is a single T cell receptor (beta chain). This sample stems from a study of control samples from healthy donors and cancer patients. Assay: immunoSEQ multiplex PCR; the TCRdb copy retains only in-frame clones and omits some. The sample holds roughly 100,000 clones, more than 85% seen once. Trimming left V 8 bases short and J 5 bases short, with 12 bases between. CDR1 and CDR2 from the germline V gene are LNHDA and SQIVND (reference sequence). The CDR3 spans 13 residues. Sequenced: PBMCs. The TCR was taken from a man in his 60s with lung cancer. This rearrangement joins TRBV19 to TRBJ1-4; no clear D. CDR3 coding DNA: TGTGCCAGTGACACCGGGATCAATGAAAAACTGTTTTTT. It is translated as CASDTGINEKLFF.